The sequence of this T cell receptor beta chain was determined in a study of CD8+ T cells in alopecia areata. Background on the study: Among treated patients, oral tofacitinib was administered at 5 to 10 mg twice daily. The study's findings and limits: Lesional scalp, especially alopecia totalis/universalis, showed higher clonality than normal scalp. Possibly as an HLA-related effect, TCR sharing across patients appeared less clear than in mice.

Reverse transcription of extracted RNA yielded cDNA, which provided the sequencing template. The data were produced by immunoSEQ multiplex PCR, yet TCRdb's version contains in-frame clones alone and is incomplete. The repertoire holds 90,000 to 100,000 clones, with 41% as singletons. Peripheral blood, together with lesional scalp punch biopsies, was collected from alopecia areata patients. In this sample, this clone turned up a few times. No antigen is known for it. With 4 bases removed from V and 2 bases from J, the gap between germline ends came to 12 bases. Germline assignment: CDR1 SGHTA and CDR2 FQGNSA. This CDR3 is 15 amino acids long.

Sequenced input: CD4+ T cells sorted from blood. The TCR comes from a human donor with alopecia areata. This sequence joins TRBV7-2 and TRBJ1-3; D ambiguous. In DNA form, the CDR3 reads TGTGCCAGCAGCTCATTCAGGTTTCCTGGAAACACCATATATTTT. It codes for CASSSFRFPGNTIYF.